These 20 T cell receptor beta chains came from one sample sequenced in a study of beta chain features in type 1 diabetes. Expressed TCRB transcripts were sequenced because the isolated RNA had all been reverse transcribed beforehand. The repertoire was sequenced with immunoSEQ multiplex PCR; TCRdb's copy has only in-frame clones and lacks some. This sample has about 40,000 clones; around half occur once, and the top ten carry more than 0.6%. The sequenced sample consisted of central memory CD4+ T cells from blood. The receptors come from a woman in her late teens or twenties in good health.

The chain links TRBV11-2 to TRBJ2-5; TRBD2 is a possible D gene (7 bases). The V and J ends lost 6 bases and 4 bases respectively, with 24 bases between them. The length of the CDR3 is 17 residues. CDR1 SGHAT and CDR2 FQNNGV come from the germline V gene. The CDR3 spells CASRLNSGGVHGETQYF. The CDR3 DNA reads TGTGCCAGCAGACTCAACTCGGGGGGCGTTCATGGAGAGACCCAGTACTTC.

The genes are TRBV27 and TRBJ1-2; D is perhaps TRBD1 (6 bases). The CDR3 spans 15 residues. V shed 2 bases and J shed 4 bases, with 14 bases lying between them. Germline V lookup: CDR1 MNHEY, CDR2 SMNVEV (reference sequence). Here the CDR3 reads CASSLMGALIYGYTF. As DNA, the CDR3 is TGTGCCAGCAGTTTAATGGGGGCTCTGATCTATGGCTACACCTTC.

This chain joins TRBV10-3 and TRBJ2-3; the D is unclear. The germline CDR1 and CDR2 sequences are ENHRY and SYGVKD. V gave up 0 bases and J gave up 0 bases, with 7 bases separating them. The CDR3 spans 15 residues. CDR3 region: CAISESTASTDTQYF. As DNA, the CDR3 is TGTGCCATCAGTGAGTCGACTGCTAGCACAGATACGCAGTATTTT.

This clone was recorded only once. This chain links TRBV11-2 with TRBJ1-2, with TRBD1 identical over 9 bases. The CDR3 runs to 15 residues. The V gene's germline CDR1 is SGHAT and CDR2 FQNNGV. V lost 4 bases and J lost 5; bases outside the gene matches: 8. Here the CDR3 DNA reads TGTGCCAGCAGCTCCCTCACAGGGGGCAATTATGGCTACACCTTC. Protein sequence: CASSSLTGGNYGYTF.

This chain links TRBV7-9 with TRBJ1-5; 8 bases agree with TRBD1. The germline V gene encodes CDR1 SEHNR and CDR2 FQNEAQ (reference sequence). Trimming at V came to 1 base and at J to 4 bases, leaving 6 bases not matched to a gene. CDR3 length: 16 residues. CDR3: CASSLGTGWVNQPQHF. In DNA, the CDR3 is TGTGCCAGCAGCTTAGGGACAGGGTGGGTAAATCAGCCCCAGCATTTT.

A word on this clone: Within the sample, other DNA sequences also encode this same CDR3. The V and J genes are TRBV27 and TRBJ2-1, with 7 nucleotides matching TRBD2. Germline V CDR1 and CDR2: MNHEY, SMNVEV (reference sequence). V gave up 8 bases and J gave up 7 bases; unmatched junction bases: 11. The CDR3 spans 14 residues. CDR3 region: CASGLLASGNEQFF. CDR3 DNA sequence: TGTGCCAGCGGCCTTTTGGCTAGCGGAAATGAGCAGTTCTTC.

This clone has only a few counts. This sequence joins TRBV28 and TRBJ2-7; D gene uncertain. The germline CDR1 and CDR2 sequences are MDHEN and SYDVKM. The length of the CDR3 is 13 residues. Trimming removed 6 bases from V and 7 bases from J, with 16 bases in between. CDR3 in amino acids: CASSPTALLEQYF. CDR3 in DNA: TGTGCCAGCAGCCCAACTGCCCTGCTGGAGCAGTACTTC.

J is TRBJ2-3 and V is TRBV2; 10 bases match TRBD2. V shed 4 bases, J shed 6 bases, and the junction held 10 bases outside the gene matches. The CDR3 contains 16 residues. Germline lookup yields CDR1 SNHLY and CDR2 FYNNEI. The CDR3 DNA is TGTGCCAGCAGTGTCGACAGCGGGGGGGCAGGGGATACGCAGTATTTT. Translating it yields CASSVDSGGAGDTQYF.

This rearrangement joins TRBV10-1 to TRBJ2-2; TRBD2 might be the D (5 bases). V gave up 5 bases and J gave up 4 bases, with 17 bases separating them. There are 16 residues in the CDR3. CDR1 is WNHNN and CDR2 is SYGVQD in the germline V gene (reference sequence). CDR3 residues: CASSPLGSGRTGELFF. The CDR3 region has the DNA TGCGCCAGCAGTCCCCTGGGGAGCGGCCGCACCGGGGAGCTGTTTTTT.

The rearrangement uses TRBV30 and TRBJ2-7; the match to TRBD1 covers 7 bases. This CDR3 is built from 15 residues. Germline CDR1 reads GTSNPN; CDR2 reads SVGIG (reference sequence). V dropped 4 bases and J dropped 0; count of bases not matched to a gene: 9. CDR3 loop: CAWIDTGTDSYEQYF. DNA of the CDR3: TGTGCCTGGATTGATACCGGGACAGACTCCTACGAGCAGTACTTC.

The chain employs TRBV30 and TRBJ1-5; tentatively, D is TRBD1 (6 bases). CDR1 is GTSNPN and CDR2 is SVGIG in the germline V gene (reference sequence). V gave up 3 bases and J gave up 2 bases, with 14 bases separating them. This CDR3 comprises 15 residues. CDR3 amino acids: CAWRPPGAGNQPQHF. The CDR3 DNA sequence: TGTGCCTGGAGACCGCCAGGGGCCGGCAATCAGCCCCAGCATTTT.

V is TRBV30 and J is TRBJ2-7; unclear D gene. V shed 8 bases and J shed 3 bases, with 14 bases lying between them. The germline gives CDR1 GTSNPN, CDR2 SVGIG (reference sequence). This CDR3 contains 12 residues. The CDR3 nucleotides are TGTGCCGCAGATACTATCAACTACGAGCAGTACTTC. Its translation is CAADTINYEQYF.

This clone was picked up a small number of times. The CDR3 nucleotides are TGTGCCAGCAGCTTGGGAGGAGTCTACGAGCAGTACTTC. Encoded protein: CASSLGGVYEQYF. The chain combines TRBV5-6 with TRBJ2-7, with unresolved D. The CDR3 covers 13 residues. Trimming removed 0 bases at V and 3 bases at J, with 7 bases between. The germline V gene encodes CDR1 SGHDT and CDR2 YYEEEE.

DNA for the CDR3: TGTGCCAGCAGCCGAACAGGGCCTTTGGACGAGCAGTACTTC. Its translation: CASSRTGPLDEQYF. The genes are TRBV6-1 and TRBJ2-7, with D tentatively TRBD1 (6 bases). Between the trimmed V and J ends, which lost 6 bases and 5 bases, there was a span of 17 bases. Germline values: CDR1 MNHNS, CDR2 SASEGT. The CDR3 covers 14 residues.

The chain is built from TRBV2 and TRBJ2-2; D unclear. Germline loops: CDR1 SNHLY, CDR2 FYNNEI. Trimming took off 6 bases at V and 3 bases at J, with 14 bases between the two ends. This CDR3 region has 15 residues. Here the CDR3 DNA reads TGTGCCAGCAGACGGTATATGGTGGACACCGGGGAGCTGTTTTTT. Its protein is CASRRYMVDTGELFF. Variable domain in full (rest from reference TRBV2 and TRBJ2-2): EPEVTQTPSHQVTQMGQEVILRCVPISNHLYFYWYRQILGQKVEFLVSFYNNEISEKSEIFDDQFSVERPDGSNFTLKIRSTKLEDSAMYFCASRRYMVDTGELFFGEGSRLTVL.

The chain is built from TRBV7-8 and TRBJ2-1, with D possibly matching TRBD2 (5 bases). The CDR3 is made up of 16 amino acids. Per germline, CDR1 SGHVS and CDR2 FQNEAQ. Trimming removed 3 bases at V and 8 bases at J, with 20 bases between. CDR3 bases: TGTGCCAGCAGCTTGAGGAGGACTGTCCGACGCGATGAGCAGTTCTTC. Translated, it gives CASSLRRTVRRDEQFF. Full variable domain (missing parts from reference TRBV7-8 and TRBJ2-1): GAGVSQSPRYKVAKRGQDVALRCDPISGHVSLFWYQQALGQGPEFLTYFQNEAQLDKSGLPSDRFFAERPEGSVSTLKIQRTQQEDSAVYLCASSLRRTVRRDEQFFGPGTRLTVL.

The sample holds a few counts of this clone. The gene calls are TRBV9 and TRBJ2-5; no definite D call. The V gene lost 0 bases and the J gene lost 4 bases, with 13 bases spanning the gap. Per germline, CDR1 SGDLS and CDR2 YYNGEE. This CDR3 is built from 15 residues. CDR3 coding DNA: TGTGCCAGCAGCGTAGGGCTAGTAAGGTCAGAGACCCAGTACTTC. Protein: CASSVGLVRSETQYF.

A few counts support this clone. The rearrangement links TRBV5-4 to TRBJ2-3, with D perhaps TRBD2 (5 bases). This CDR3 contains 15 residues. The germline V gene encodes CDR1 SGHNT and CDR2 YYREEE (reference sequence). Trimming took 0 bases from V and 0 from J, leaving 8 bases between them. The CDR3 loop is CASSLVGGSTDTQYF. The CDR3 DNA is TGTGCCAGCAGCTTGGTGGGCGGGAGCACAGATACGCAGTATTTT.

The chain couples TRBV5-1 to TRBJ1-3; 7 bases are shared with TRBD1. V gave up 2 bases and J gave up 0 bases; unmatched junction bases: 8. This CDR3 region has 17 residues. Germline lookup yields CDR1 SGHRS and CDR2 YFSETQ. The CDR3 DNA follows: TGCGCCAGCAGCTTTGGGGTGTCAGGGGGCTCTGGAAACACCATATATTTT. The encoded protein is CASSFGVSGGSGNTIYF.

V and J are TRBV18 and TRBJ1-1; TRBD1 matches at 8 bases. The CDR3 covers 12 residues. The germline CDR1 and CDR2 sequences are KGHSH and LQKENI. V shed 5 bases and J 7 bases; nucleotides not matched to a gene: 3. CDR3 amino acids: CASSRDRGEAFF. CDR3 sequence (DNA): TGTGCCAGCTCAAGAGACAGGGGTGAAGCTTTCTTT.